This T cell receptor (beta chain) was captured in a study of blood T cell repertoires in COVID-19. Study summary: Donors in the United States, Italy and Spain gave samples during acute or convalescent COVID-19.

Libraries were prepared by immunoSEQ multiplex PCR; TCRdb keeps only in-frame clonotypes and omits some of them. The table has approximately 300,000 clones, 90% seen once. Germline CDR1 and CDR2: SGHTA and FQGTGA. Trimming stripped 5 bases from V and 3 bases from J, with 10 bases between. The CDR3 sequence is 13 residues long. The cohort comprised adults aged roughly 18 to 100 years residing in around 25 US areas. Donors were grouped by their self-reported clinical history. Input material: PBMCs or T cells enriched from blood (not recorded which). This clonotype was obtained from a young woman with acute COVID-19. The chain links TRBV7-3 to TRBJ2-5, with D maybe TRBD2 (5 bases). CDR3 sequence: CASSRLGEETQYF. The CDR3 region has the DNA TGTGCCAGCAGCCGCCTGGGAGAAGAGACCCAGTACTTC.